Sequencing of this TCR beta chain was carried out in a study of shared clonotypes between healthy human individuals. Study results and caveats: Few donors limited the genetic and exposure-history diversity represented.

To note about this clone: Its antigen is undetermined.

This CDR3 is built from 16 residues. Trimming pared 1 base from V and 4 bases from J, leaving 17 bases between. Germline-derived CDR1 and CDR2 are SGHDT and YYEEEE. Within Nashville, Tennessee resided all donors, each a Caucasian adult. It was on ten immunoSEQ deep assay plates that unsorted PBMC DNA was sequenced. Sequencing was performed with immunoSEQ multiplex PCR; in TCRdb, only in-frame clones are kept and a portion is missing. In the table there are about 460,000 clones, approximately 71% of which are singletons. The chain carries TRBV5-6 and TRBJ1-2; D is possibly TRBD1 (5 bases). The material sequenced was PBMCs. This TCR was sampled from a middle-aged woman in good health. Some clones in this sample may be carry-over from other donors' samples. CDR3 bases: TGTGCCAGCAGCTTGTACCCCGATGGAGGGACCTATGGCTACACCTTC. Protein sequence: CASSLYPDGGTYGYTF.